This T cell receptor beta chain was captured in a study of blood T cell repertoires in COVID-19. Background on the study: Samples came from the United States, Italy and Spain, spanning acute and convalescent COVID-19. Sample material is recorded as cDNA or gDNA derived from T cells, B-cell-depleted T cells, or PBMCs.

Authors' data handling: Amplifying reference gene primers gave estimates of nucleated cell counts. Only in-frame clones appear in the TCRdb table, and some are missing; sequencing was by immunoSEQ multiplex PCR. D and trimming come from the DNA, and the V and J calls and clone size come from that table. The sample shows a few hundred thousand clones, around 90% of them seen only once. This CDR3 is 20 amino acids long. The J segment lost 7 bases and the V segment lost 2 bases, leaving 17 bases of the junction unmatched. In germline, CDR1 is MNHEY, CDR2 SMNVEV (reference sequence). The J gene is TRBJ2-1, the V gene TRBV27; 13 positions agree with TRBD2. The clonotype comes from a man aged 70-80 years with acute or convalescent COVID-19. The sample comprised peripheral blood. This CDR3 reads CASSLKLTTGTSGMRNEQFF. In DNA, the CDR3 is TGTGCCAGCAGTTTAAAGCTGACGACCGGGACTAGCGGGATGAGGAATGAGCAGTTCTTC.